The clone carrying this T cell receptor beta chain was counted once. The data were obtained in a study of blood T cell repertoires in COVID-19. Study overall: Acute-phase and convalescent COVID-19 samples originated in the United States, Italy and Spain. PBMCs, B-cell-depleted T cells, or T cells were the source of the cDNA or gDNA that made up the material.

The protocol was immunoSEQ multiplex PCR, while the TCRdb copy is restricted to in-frame clones and leaves out a portion. This table holds fewer than 450,000 clones, roughly 87% found once. Enrolled through a virtual design, the participants were between about 18 and 89 years of age and came from 24 US areas. In assigning cohorts, the study relied on participant-reported clinical history. The sequencing sample was made of PBMCs or T cells enriched from blood (not recorded which). The receptor was isolated from a man aged 18 to 29 who had recovered from COVID-19.

DNA of the CDR3: TGTGCCAGCAGCGTGGGGAGGGGCGCTAGAGTGGAAAAACTGTTTTTT. It codes for CASSVGRGARVEKLFF. The chain links TRBV9 to TRBJ1-4; possibly TRBD1 for D (5 bases). Per germline, CDR1 SGDLS and CDR2 YYNGEE. Trimming shortened V by 2 bases and J by 8 bases, and 19 bases separated the two germline ends. The CDR3 totals 16 residues.